The rows below give T cell receptor beta chains drawn from one sample of a study of vaccination and CD4 T cells after COVID-19. TCRdb itself ran the PCR reads through MiXCR, one entry per CDR3 protein. This table holds 20,000 to 25,000 distinct CDR3 sequences, around 50% found once. Their recognized antigens are unknown. The source material was CD4+ T cells from blood, cultured in vitro. These receptors were obtained from a human donor who had recovered from COVID-19. Each CDR3 is given with its conserved first and last residue. Each record gives: CDR3 protein, CDR3 DNA, J gene, D gene, clone size, V gene. The D gene is left open where the match is weak. Some rows have no size entry. The others give once, few or many, or a class for an expanded clone.

CDR3: CSARDTRASTDTQYF; DNA: TGCAGTGCTAGAGACACTAGGGCTAGCACAGATACGCAGTATTTT; J: TRBJ2-3; D: NA; size: NA; V: TRBV20-1
CDR3: CASSYSRREGRTQYF; DNA: TGTGCCAGCAGTTACTCGAGACGGGAGGGTCGAACGCAGTATTTT; J: TRBJ2-3; D: TRBD2; size: NA; V: TRBV6-5
CDR3: CASSQEASGRGWDF; DNA: TGTGCCAGCAGCCAAGAGGCTAGCGGGCGGGGATGGGACTTC; J: TRBJ2-7; D: TRBD2; size: NA; V: TRBV4-2
CDR3: CARRGFSNTGELFF; DNA: TGTGCCCGGCGAGGCTTTTCGAACACCGGGGAGCTGTTTTTT; J: TRBJ2-2; D: NA; size: few; V: TRBV30
CDR3: CAWSAVPAETQYF; DNA: TGTGCCTGGAGTGCTGTGCCTGCGGAGACCCAGTACTTC; J: TRBJ2-5; D: NA; size: few; V: TRBV30
CDR3: CASRPTGLTLHF; DNA: TGTGCCAGCAGGCCAACAGGGCTAACCCTCCACTTT; J: TRBJ1-6; D: NA; size: NA; V: TRBV28
CDR3: CATTPGADRSYEQYF; DNA: TGTGCCACTACCCCGGGGGCAGACCGCTCCTACGAGCAGTACTTC; J: TRBJ2-7; D: NA; size: NA; V: TRBV19
CDR3: CASSQAGVGEAFF; DNA: TGTGCCAGCAGCCAAGCAGGTGTGGGTGAAGCTTTCTTT; J: TRBJ1-1; D: NA; size: NA; V: TRBV3-1
CDR3: CATRRTGVGEQYF; DNA: TGTGCCACCAGAAGGACGGGAGTCGGCGAGCAGTACTTC; J: TRBJ2-7; D: NA; size: NA; V: TRBV24-1
CDR3: CASSIEHRVTIETQYF; DNA: TGTGCCAGTAGTATAGAACACCGGGTCACTATAGAGACCCAGTACTTC; J: TRBJ2-5; D: NA; size: few; V: TRBV19
CDR3: CASSSIAPWGYTF; DNA: TGTGCCAGCAGTTCCATAGCCCCATGGGGCTACACCTTC; J: TRBJ1-2; D: NA; size: NA; V: TRBV27
CDR3: CASSVSGRKSYEQYF; DNA: TGTGCCAGCAGTGTCTCAGGGCGCAAATCATACGAGCAGTACTTC; J: TRBJ2-7; D: NA; size: NA; V: TRBV12-3/TRBV12-4
CDR3: CASSGRQGAYEQYF; DNA: TGTGCCAGCAGTGGTAGACAGGGAGCCTACGAGCAGTACTTC; J: TRBJ2-7; D: TRBD1; size: NA; V: TRBV6-1
CDR3: CASSPPFREQFF; DNA: TGTGCCAGCAGTCCCCCATTTCGCGAGCAGTTCTTC; J: TRBJ2-1; D: NA; size: NA; V: TRBV27
CDR3: CASSGRVDSFMNTEAFF; DNA: TGTGCCAGCTCAGGGAGAGTGGACAGCTTCATGAACACTGAAGCTTTCTTT; J: TRBJ1-1; D: NA; size: NA; V: TRBV28
CDR3: CAISERQNYEQYFGPGETQYF; DNA: NA; J: TRBJ2-5; D: NA; size: NA; V: TRBV10-3
CDR3: CSARDLEGAGGHYNEQFF; DNA: TGCAGTGCTAGAGATCTTGAAGGAGCGGGAGGGCACTACAATGAGCAGTTCTTC; J: TRBJ2-1; D: TRBD2; size: NA; V: TRBV20-1
CDR3: CASSPGATSAFF; DNA: TGTGCCAGCTCCCCGGGGGCCACTTCAGCTTTCTTT; J: TRBJ1-1; D: NA; size: few; V: TRBV12-3/TRBV12-4
CDR3: CASSLATGYSGNTIYF; DNA: TGTGCCAGCAGCTTAGCCACAGGGTACTCTGGAAACACCATATATTTT; J: TRBJ1-3; D: NA; size: NA; V: TRBV7-8
CDR3: CASSEFSGTSSYEQYF; DNA: TGTGCCAGCAGTGAGTTCTCAGGGACAAGTTCCTACGAGCAGTACTTC; J: TRBJ2-7; D: NA; size: NA; V: TRBV6-1
CDR3: CSAIQDYGYTF; DNA: TGCAGTGCTATACAGGACTATGGCTACACCTTC; J: TRBJ1-2; D: NA; size: NA; V: TRBV20-1
CDR3: CASSPQGGEQYF; DNA: TGTGCCAGCAGCCCACAGGGAGGCGAGCAGTACTTC; J: TRBJ2-7; D: NA; size: few; V: TRBV11-2
CDR3: CASSPGVGAGTEAFF; DNA: TGCGCCAGCAGCCCAGGGGTTGGGGCGGGAACTGAAGCTTTCTTT; J: TRBJ1-1; D: NA; size: few; V: TRBV5-1
CDR3: CASSIDRGQPQHF; DNA: TGTGCCAGTAGTATAGATCGGGGTCAGCCCCAGCATTTT; J: TRBJ1-5; D: NA; size: NA; V: TRBV19
CDR3: CASSSGHTPWEQYF; DNA: TGTGCCAGCAGTTCGGGACATACCCCTTGGGAGCAGTACTTC; J: TRBJ2-7; D: NA; size: NA; V: TRBV6-5
CDR3: CATSRDPENQPQHF; DNA: TGTGCCACCAGCAGAGATCCCGAGAATCAGCCCCAGCATTTT; J: TRBJ1-5; D: NA; size: medium-sized; V: TRBV15
CDR3: CSARAGGYEQYF; DNA: TGCAGTGCTAGGGCCGGGGGGTACGAGCAGTACTTC; J: TRBJ2-7; D: TRBD2; size: NA; V: TRBV20-1
CDR3: CASSRQAGANVLTF; DNA: TGTGCCAGCAGCCGACAGGCTGGGGCCAACGTCCTGACTTTC; J: TRBJ2-6; D: NA; size: NA; V: TRBV5-4
CDR3: CAWSRQGIMNTEAFF; DNA: TGTGCCTGGAGTCGACAGGGGATTATGAACACTGAAGCTTTCTTT; J: TRBJ1-1; D: TRBD1; size: NA; V: TRBV30
CDR3: CASSEWGTVTNYGYTF; DNA: TGTGCCAGCAGTGAATGGGGGACTGTCACTAACTATGGCTACACCTTC; J: TRBJ1-2; D: NA; size: NA; V: TRBV25-1
CDR3: CASSQRTEAFF; DNA: TGTGCCAGCAGTCAAAGGACTGAAGCTTTCTTT; J: TRBJ1-1; D: NA; size: few; V: TRBV2
CDR3: CASSVGRPIQGVYGYTF; DNA: TGTGCCAGCAGCGTTGGCCGGCCCATACAGGGGGTCTATGGCTACACCTTC; J: TRBJ1-2; D: TRBD1; size: few; V: TRBV6-1
CDR3: CSASPRDRGVGAFF; DNA: TGCAGTGCTAGCCCCCGGGACAGGGGTGTTGGGGCTTTCTTT; J: TRBJ1-1; D: TRBD1; size: NA; V: TRBV20-1
CDR3: CASSRNSGLNTEAFF; DNA: TGTGCCAGCAGCCGCAACAGCGGCCTGAACACTGAAGCTTTCTTT; J: TRBJ1-1; D: NA; size: once; V: TRBV11-2
CDR3: CASSEGGGINEQFF; DNA: TGTGCCAGCAGTGAAGGGGGGGGAATAAATGAGCAGTTCTTC; J: TRBJ2-1; D: NA; size: NA; V: TRBV28
CDR3: CASSLNRVYGYTF; DNA: TGCGCCAGCAGCTTGAACAGGGTCTATGGCTACACCTTC; J: TRBJ1-2; D: NA; size: few; V: TRBV5-1
CDR3: CASRIQAGRSEQYF; DNA: TGTGCCAGCAGGATCCAGGCAGGGCGATCCGAGCAGTACTTC; J: TRBJ2-7; D: NA; size: few; V: TRBV2
CDR3: CASSSTRLEAFF; DNA: TGTGCCAGCAGTTCGACCCGACTTGAAGCTTTCTTT; J: TRBJ1-1; D: NA; size: NA; V: TRBV27
CDR3: CASSLGGGSYEQYF; DNA: TGCGCCAGCAGCTTGGGAGGCGGCTCCTACGAGCAGTACTTC; J: TRBJ2-7; D: NA; size: few; V: TRBV5-1
CDR3: CASSLRTGTDTQYF; DNA: TGTGCCAGTAGTCTCAGGACAGGCACAGATACGCAGTATTTT; J: TRBJ2-3; D: NA; size: few; V: TRBV19
CDR3: CASSRDSIRNQPQHF; DNA: TGTGCCAGCAGTCGGGACAGCATCCGGAATCAGCCCCAGCATTTT; J: TRBJ1-5; D: TRBD1; size: NA; V: TRBV2
CDR3: CASSLAAGASTDTQYF; DNA: TGTGCCAGCAGCTTAGCGGCAGGAGCCAGCACAGATACGCAGTATTTT; J: TRBJ2-3; D: NA; size: NA; V: TRBV7-2
CDR3: CASSSTNYGYTF; DNA: TGTGCCAGCAGTTCTACTAACTATGGCTACACCTTC; J: TRBJ1-2; D: NA; size: once; V: TRBV12-3/TRBV12-4
CDR3: CASSFQGRQPQHF; DNA: TGTGCCAGCAGCTTTCAGGGGAGACAGCCCCAGCATTTT; J: TRBJ1-5; D: NA; size: few; V: TRBV11-3
CDR3: CASSENRAYDRTYEQYF; DNA: TGTGCCAGCAGTGAGAACAGGGCTTACGACCGGACCTACGAGCAGTACTTC; J: TRBJ2-7; D: NA; size: few; V: TRBV6-1
CDR3: CASSSGQGNGYTF; DNA: TGTGCCAGTAGTTCGGGACAGGGGAATGGCTACACCTTC; J: TRBJ1-2; D: TRBD1; size: NA; V: TRBV19
CDR3: CASSHFRGGYTF; DNA: TGTGCCAGCAGCCACTTTAGGGGTGGCTACACCTTC; J: TRBJ1-2; D: NA; size: NA; V: TRBV3-1
CDR3: CASSYPSQVAQPQHF; DNA: TGTGCCAGCAGTTACCCGAGTCAAGTGGCTCAGCCCCAGCATTTT; J: TRBJ1-5; D: NA; size: NA; V: TRBV6-2/TRBV6-3
CDR3: CASSGDLDTEAFF; DNA: TGTGCCAGCTCTGGGGATTTGGATACTGAAGCTTTCTTT; J: TRBJ1-1; D: NA; size: NA; V: TRBV7-2
CDR3: CASRQTGRGSYGYTF; DNA: TGTGCCAGCAGACAAACAGGAAGAGGATCCTATGGCTACACCTTC; J: TRBJ1-2; D: NA; size: few; V: TRBV6-2/TRBV6-3
CDR3: CASSLGLANYNEQFF; DNA: TGTGCCAGCAGTTTGGGACTAGCAAATTACAATGAGCAGTTCTTC; J: TRBJ2-1; D: TRBD2; size: few; V: TRBV27
CDR3: CASSLGWKRAPYNEQFF; DNA: TGCGCCAGCAGCTTGGGGTGGAAGCGTGCTCCCTACAATGAGCAGTTCTTC; J: TRBJ2-1; D: NA; size: few; V: TRBV5-1
CDR3: CASSQQVNTEAFF; DNA: TGTGCCAGCAGTCAGCAGGTGAACACTGAAGCTTTCTTT; J: TRBJ1-1; D: NA; size: NA; V: TRBV6-4
CDR3: CASSRVGYEQYF; DNA: TGTGCCAGCAGTCGTGTGGGCTACGAGCAGTACTTC; J: TRBJ2-7; D: NA; size: NA; V: TRBV28
CDR3: CSAAQGGTDTQYF; DNA: TGCAGTGCTGCACAGGGTGGCACAGATACGCAGTATTTT; J: TRBJ2-3; D: NA; size: few; V: TRBV20-1
CDR3: CSARDPGRQRTDTQYF; DNA: TGCAGTGCTAGAGATCCGGGTCGGCAACGCACAGATACGCAGTATTTT; J: TRBJ2-3; D: NA; size: few; V: TRBV20-1
CDR3: CASSLSLTPANSPLHF; DNA: TGTGCCAGCAGCTTGTCTTTAACACCCGCCAATTCACCCCTCCACTTT; J: TRBJ1-6; D: NA; size: NA; V: TRBV11-2
CDR3: CATSRAREDTEAFF; DNA: TGTGCCACCAGCAGAGCACGGGAGGACACTGAAGCTTTCTTT; J: TRBJ1-1; D: NA; size: few; V: TRBV15
CDR3: CASSAGQETQYF; DNA: TGTGCCAGCTCAGCTGGGCAAGAGACCCAGTACTTC; J: TRBJ2-5; D: NA; size: few; V: TRBV27